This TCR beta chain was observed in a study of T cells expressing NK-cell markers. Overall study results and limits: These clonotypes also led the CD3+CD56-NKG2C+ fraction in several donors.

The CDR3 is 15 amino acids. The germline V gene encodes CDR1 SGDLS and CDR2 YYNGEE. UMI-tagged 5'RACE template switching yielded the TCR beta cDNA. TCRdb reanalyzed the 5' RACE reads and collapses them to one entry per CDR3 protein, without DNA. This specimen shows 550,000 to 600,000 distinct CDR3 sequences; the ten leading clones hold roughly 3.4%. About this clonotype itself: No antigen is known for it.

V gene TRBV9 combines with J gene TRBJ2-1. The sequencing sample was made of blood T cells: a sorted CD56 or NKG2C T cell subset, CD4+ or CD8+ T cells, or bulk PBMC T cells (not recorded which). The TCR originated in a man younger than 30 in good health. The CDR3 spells CASSVVADYYNEQFF.